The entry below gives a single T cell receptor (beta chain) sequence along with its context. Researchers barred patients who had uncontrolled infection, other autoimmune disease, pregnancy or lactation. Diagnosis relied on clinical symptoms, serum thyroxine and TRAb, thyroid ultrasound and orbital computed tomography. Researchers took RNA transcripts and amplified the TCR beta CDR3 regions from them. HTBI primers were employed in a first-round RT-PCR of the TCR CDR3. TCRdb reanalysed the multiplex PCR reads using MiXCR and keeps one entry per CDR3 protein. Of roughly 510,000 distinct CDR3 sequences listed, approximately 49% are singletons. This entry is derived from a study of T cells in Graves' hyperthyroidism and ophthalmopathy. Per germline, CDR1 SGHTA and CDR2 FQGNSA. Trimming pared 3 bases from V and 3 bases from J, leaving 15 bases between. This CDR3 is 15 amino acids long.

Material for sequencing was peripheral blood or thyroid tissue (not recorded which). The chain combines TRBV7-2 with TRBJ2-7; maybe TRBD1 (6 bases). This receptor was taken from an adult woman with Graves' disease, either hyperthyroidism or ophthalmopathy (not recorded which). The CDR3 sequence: CASSLDGTKSYEQYF. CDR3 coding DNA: TGTGCCAGCAGCTTGGATGGGACAAAAAGCTACGAGCAGTACTTC.